This TCR beta chain was documented in a study of vaccination effects on CD4 cells after COVID-19. Study-level points and caveats: Sampling in the study covered few convalescent patients and included no early post-infection timepoints.

There are 15 residues in the CDR3. Germline loops: CDR1 SGHRS, CDR2 YFSETQ. V lost 1 base to trimming and J lost 4 bases; unmatched junction nucleotides: 3. Following an approximately eleven-day culture, CD4+ T cells were purified. IL-2 medium took the place of half the medium on both days 3 and 7. The assay was immunoSEQ multiplex PCR, and TCRdb's table has in-frame clones only and misses some. The sample has some 40,000 clones; 82% are singletons. A remark on this clone: The antigen is undetermined.

V gene TRBV5-1 combines with J gene TRBJ1-5; 9 nucleotides align to TRBD1. This receptor was identified in a human donor who received a COVID-19 vaccine. The starting material was CD4+ T cells from PBMCs cultured without peptide, obtained before COVID-19 vaccination. The CDR3 reads CASSLWTGENQPQHF. The CDR3 DNA reads as TGCGCCAGCAGCTTGTGGACAGGGGAAAATCAGCCCCAGCATTTT.